The T cell receptor (beta chain) under discussion was sequenced for a study of post-analysis software for immune sequencing data. Turning to the study itself: The courses of disease that were included comprised relapsing-remitting, secondary progressive and progressive-relapsing multiple sclerosis.

About this clonotype: Its antigen is unknown.

V was shortened by 0 bases and J by 5 bases, with 13 bases between the two germline ends. Germline lookup yields CDR1 MGHRA and CDR2 YSYEKL. The CDR3 has 15 residues. cDNA libraries of TCR beta carried unique molecular identifiers. TCRdb called the PCR reads again in MiXCR, with one record for every CDR3 protein. The repertoire holds a few hundred thousand distinct CDR3 sequences, with 30% to 45% as singletons. Findings and limits, study-wide: Versus controls, multiple sclerosis patients showed significantly lower diversity (normalized Chao1). Five or six TRBV segments, TRBV5-6, TRBV5-1 and TRBV20-1 among them, were found more frequent in patients than controls.

The chain is built from TRBV4-1 and TRBJ2-5; D not certain. The sequence was collected from a girl aged 10-17 years with multiple sclerosis. The sequenced material came from blood. Here the CDR3 DNA reads TGCGCCAGCAGCCAAGATCAGTTGGGGTGGGAGACCCAGTACTTC. Translated, it gives CASSQDQLGWETQYF.